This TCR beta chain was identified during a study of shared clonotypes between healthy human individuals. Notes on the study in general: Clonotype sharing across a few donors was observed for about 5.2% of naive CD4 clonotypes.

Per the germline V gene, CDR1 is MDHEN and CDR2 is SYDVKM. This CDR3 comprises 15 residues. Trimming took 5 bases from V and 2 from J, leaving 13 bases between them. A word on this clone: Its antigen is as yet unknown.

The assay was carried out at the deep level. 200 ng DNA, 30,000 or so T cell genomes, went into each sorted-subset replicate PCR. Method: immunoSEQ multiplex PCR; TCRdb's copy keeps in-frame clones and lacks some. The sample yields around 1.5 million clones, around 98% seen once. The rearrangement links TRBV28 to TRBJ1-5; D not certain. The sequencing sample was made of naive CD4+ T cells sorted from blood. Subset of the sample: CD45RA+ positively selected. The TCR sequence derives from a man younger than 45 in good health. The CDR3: CASSQHHRGNQPQHF. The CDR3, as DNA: TGTGCCAGCAGTCAACACCACCGGGGCAATCAGCCCCAGCATTTT.